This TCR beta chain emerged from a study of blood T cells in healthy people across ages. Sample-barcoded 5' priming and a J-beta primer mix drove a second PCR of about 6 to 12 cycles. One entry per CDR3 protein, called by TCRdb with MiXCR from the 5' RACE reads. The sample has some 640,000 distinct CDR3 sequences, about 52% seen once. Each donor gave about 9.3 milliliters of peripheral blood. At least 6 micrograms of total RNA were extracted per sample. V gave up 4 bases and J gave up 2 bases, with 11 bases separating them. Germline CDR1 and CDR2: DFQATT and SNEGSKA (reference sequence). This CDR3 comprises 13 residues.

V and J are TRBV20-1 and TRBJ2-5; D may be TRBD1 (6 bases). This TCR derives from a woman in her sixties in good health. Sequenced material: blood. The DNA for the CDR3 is TGCAGTGCTACTTGGACAGTACAAGAGACCCAGTACTTC. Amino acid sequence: CSATWTVQETQYF.